The present T cell receptor beta chain was sequenced within a study of OX40 agonist ivuxolimab in advanced cancers. Broadly, across the study: Ivuxolimab, which targeted the costimulatory receptor OX40 (CD134), was an agonistic, fully human IgG2 monoclonal antibody. Peripheral TCRbeta sequencing aimed to test whether ivuxolimab altered TCR sequence diversity and caused clonal T-cell expansion. Partial responses were achieved by three dose-escalation patients, of whom one had hepatocellular carcinoma and two had cutaneous melanoma. The dose-escalation cohort was over 70% male with a mean age of about 65 years, ranging from about 23 to 85. The monotherapy dose-escalation portion (N of about 50 patients) of the phase I ivuxolimab trial is reported in the paper. Prior anti-PD-1, anti-PD-L1 or anti-CTLA-4 therapy was permitted, and 40% of dose-escalation patients had received checkpoint inhibitors. Intravenous ivuxolimab was administered to patients every 2 weeks at six dose levels: 0.01, 0.1, 0.3, 1.5, 3 and 10 mg/kg. Of the approximately 50 patients in dose escalation, about 20 had hepatocellular carcinoma, roughly 15 had melanoma, 9 had renal cell carcinoma and 9 had head and neck cancer. Paper-wide results and their limitations: The antigen specificity of the clonally expanded peripheral T cells was not determined. Clonal expansion of both CD4+ and CD8+ blood T cells was observed from baseline to week 6 at doses 0.1 to 3.0 mg/kg. Low levels of normalized T-cell clonal expansion were also seen in some patients who did not respond. After ivuxolimab, CD8+ T cells had more expanded clones than CD4+ T cells on average. In the 0.1-3.0 mg/kg groups, partial responders had among the lowest normalized peripheral clonal expansion, particularly in CD8+ T cells.

CDR1 and CDR2 are read off the germline V gene (reference sequence) as MNHNY and SVGAGI. The CDR3, from cysteine to phenylalanine, totals 14 residues. Remarks on this clone: Its antigen is unknown. No DNA is shown, since the ends of the CDR3 on it are uncertain; the CDR3 is the one TCRdb lists.

The trial excluded patients who had a history of autoimmune disease or who were on systemic immunosuppression. Peripheral blood for TCR sequencing was collected from all dose cohorts at baseline, on cycle 4 day 1, and on cycle 7 day 1. Samples came from an open-label, multicenter, first-in-human phase I dose-escalation trial of ivuxolimab. The trial enrolled adults with locally advanced or metastatic head and neck squamous cell, hepatocellular, melanoma or renal cell carcinoma. Before TCR sequencing, CD4+ T cells and CD8+ T cells were sorted from peripheral blood as separate populations. Genomic DNA was extracted from sorted cells for sequencing of the TCRbeta CDR3 region. TCRbeta CDR3 regions were sequenced using the immunoSEQ Assay. The source is immuneACCESS, and TCRdb retained only in-frame sequences with V and J called. Part of the clones is not carried over; for the studies checked, unresolved V genes explain less than half of this, and the remainder is unexplained. The sample data list tens of thousands of clones, and 74% of these were observed just once. The biggest ten clones account for 15% to 20% of the sample.

This sample comprised CD4+ or CD8+ T cells sorted from blood, obtained in a trial of the OX40 agonist ivuxolimab. The receptor chain draws on TRBV6-6 and TRBJ2-7. The sequence was obtained from an adult with an advanced solid tumor such as melanoma, head and neck, liver or kidney cancer. CDR3 loop: CASSILDGIYEQYF.